The TCR beta chain described here comes from a study of blood T cell repertoires in COVID-19. Study overall: Acute and convalescent COVID-19 samples came from the United States, Italy and Spain. T cells, B-cell-depleted T cells, or PBMCs provided the cDNA or gDNA that served as material.

J was trimmed by 2 bases and V by 8 bases; bases with no gene match: 5. The CDR3 extends over 13 amino acids. Germline assignment: CDR1 ENHRY and CDR2 SYGVKD. In the original workflow: Nucleated cell number was recorded as an estimate derived from reference gene primer amplification. The table came from immunoSEQ multiplex PCR; TCRdb's copy has only in-frame clones and leaves some out. That table supplies the V and J calls and clone size; D and trimming were determined from the DNA. Among about 170,000 clones, over 70% were seen once, and the ten largest hold roughly 19%. This clonotype was obtained from a woman in her sixties or seventies who had recovered from COVID-19. The sample consisted of peripheral blood. The chain joins TRBV10-3 to TRBJ2-7; 8 nucleotides agree with TRBD2. CDR3 residues: CAIVREGTYEQYF. Written as DNA, the CDR3 is TGTGCCATCGTCCGGGAGGGGACCTACGAGCAGTACTTC.